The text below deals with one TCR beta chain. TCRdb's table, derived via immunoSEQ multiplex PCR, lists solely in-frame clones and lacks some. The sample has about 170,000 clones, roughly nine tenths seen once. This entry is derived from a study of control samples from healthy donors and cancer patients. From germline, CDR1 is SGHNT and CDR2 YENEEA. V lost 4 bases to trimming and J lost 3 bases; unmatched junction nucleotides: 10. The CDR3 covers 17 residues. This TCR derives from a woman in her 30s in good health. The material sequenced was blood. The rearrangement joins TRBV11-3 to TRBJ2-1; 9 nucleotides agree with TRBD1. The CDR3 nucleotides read TGTGCCAGCAGCTCAGTATCCGGGACAGGGTTCTACAATGAGCAGTTCTTC. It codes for CASSSVSGTGFYNEQFF.